The 23 T cell receptor beta chains in this list originate from one sample, sequenced in a study of CD8+ T cells in alopecia areata. Treatment reported: oral pan-JAK inhibitor, 5-10 mg twice daily. RNA extraction was followed by reverse transcription into cDNA, which acted as the sequencing template. Generated by immunoSEQ multiplex PCR, the TCRdb table keeps only in-frame clones and is missing some. The table lists 150,000 to 200,000 clones, about three fifths of them singletons. Material: CD4+ T cells sorted from blood, obtained at week 4, from a patient treated with tofacitinib. All receptors come from a human donor with alopecia areata.

J is TRBJ2-1 and V is TRBV30, with no clear D. Germline values: CDR1 GTSNPN, CDR2 SVGIG (reference sequence). Trimming took 0 bases from V and 10 from J, leaving 16 bases between them. The CDR3 has 14 residues. The CDR3 DNA follows: TGTGCCTGGAGTGTCCCCATCCTTAATCACGAGCAGTTCTTC. It yields the protein CAWSVPILNHEQFF.

CDR3 sequence: CASSYPKGTAREQYF. CDR3 coding DNA: TGTGCCAGCAGTTACCCTAAAGGGACAGCCCGCGAGCAGTACTTC. This chain joins TRBV6-6 and TRBJ2-7, with 7 nucleotides matching TRBD1. This CDR3 has 15 residues. The junction had 10 bases not matched to a gene; V was cut back by 2 bases and J by 6 bases. In germline, CDR1 is MNHNY, CDR2 SVGAGI (reference sequence).

In nucleotides, the CDR3 is TGCGCCAGCAGCTTGGACGGGGGGGCCAAAAATACGCAGTATTTT. As protein: CASSLDGGAKNTQYF. The rearrangement links TRBV5-1 to TRBJ2-3; 8 bases agree with TRBD2. Losses at the gene ends were 0 bases for V and 7 bases for J; bases not matched to a gene: 7. The CDR3 contains 15 residues. Germline CDR1 SGHRS, CDR2 YFSETQ.

The chain carries TRBV11-3 and TRBJ2-2; D is uncertain. V lost 1 base to trimming and J lost 7 bases, with 10 bases between them. The CDR3 loop spans 14 amino acids. Per germline, CDR1 SGHNT and CDR2 YENEEA. The chain's CDR3 is CASSLVGSIGELFF. For the CDR3, the DNA is TGTGCCAGCAGCTTAGTAGGGTCTATCGGGGAGCTGTTTTTT.

There are a few counts of this clone. This chain links TRBV18 with TRBJ1-1; perhaps TRBD1 as D (5 bases). V gave up 4 bases and J gave up 2 bases, with 8 bases separating them. The CDR3 contains 13 residues. Germline V lookup: CDR1 KGHSH, CDR2 LQKENI. DNA for the CDR3: TGTGCCAGCTCACGCGACAGAAACACTGAAGCTTTCTTT. Translated, it gives CASSRDRNTEAFF. Using reference TRBV18 and TRBJ1-1 for the parts outside the CDR3, the full variable domain is NAGVMQNPRHLVRRRGQEARLRCSPMKGHSHVYWYRQLPEEGLKFMVYLQKENIIDESGMPKERFSAEFPKEGPSILRIQQVVRGDSAAYFCASSRDRNTEAFFGQGTRLTVV.

Points on this clone: This CDR3 is also generated by other DNA sequences in the sample. The chain is built from TRBV29-1 and TRBJ1-1; 7 nucleotides line up with TRBD1. CDR3 length: 12 amino acids. Germline loops: CDR1 SQVTM, CDR2 ANQGSEA. V gave up 6 bases and J gave up 2 bases; unmatched junction bases: 3. The CDR3 nucleotides read TGCAGCGTCGGACAGGTTAACACTGAAGCTTTCTTT. The encoded protein is CSVGQVNTEAFF.

V gene TRBV7-2 combines with J gene TRBJ1-6, with TRBD1 identical over 8 bases. The CDR3 contains 15 residues. V lost 1 base to trimming and J lost 5 bases; unmatched junction nucleotides: 1. Germline-derived CDR1 and CDR2 are SGHTA and FQGNSA. The CDR3 nucleotides read TGTGCCAGCAGCTTAGGGACAGGGAATAATTCACCCCTCCACTTT. Its translation: CASSLGTGNNSPLHF. Full variable domain (missing parts from reference TRBV7-2 and TRBJ1-6): GAGVSQSPSNKVTEKGKDVELRCDPISGHTALYWYRQSLGQGLEFLIYFQGNSAPDKSGLPSDRFSAERTGGSVSTLTIQRTQQEDSAVYLCASSLGTGNNSPLHFGNGTRLTVT.

This sequence joins TRBV7-8 and TRBJ1-5; perhaps TRBD1 as D (5 bases). The CDR3 consists of 15 residues. Germline lookup yields CDR1 SGHVS and CDR2 FQNEAQ. The V gene lost 2 bases and the J gene lost 2 bases, with 10 bases spanning the gap. CDR3 in amino acids: CASSLRGGGNQPQHF. The CDR3 coding sequence is TGTGCCAGCAGCTTAAGGGGCGGTGGCAATCAGCCCCAGCATTTT.

The CDR3 reads CASSSTPFEQYF. The CDR3 nucleotides are TGTGCCAGCAGCTCGACACCCTTCGAGCAGTACTTC. The V and J genes are TRBV11-2 and TRBJ2-7; no reliable D call. This CDR3 has 12 residues. The ends were cut back, 4 bases at V and 6 bases at J, with 10 bases in the middle. In germline, CDR1 is SGHAT, CDR2 FQNNGV.

The chain couples TRBV27 to TRBJ2-5, with 14 bases that match TRBD2. The ends lost 2 bases at V and 4 bases at J; junction bases unmatched: 9. CDR3 length: 18 residues. Germline assignment: CDR1 MNHEY and CDR2 SMNVEV (reference sequence). The CDR3 DNA reads as TGTGCCAGCAGTTTAATCTCCCGACTAGCGGGGGGGCGAGAGACCCAGTACTTC. Its translation is CASSLISRLAGGRETQYF.

V is TRBV9 and J is TRBJ2-1; 7 bases align to TRBD1. CDR1 SGDLS and CDR2 YYNGEE come from the germline V gene. V shed 4 bases, J shed 7 bases, and the junction held 17 bases outside the gene matches. The CDR3 runs 17 residues. CDR3 in amino acids: CASSTPGTAERWNEQFF. The DNA of the CDR3 is TGTGCCAGCAGCACTCCCGGGACAGCGGAGCGATGGAATGAGCAGTTCTTC.

This clone turned up a few times. The chain is built from TRBV6-6 and TRBJ1-6; TRBD1 agrees at 8 bases. Unmatched junction bases numbered 4, after V lost 3 bases and J lost 9 bases. Germline V gene data show CDR1 as MNHNY and CDR2 as SVGAGI (reference sequence). The CDR3 is 14 amino acids. The CDR3 loop reads CASSYGQGFSPLHF. The CDR3 DNA follows: TGTGCCAGCAGTTATGGACAGGGCTTTTCACCCCTCCACTTT.

This sequence joins TRBV7-9 and TRBJ1-5; 9 bases match TRBD1. CDR3 size: 19 residues. After removal of 5 bases from V and 2 bases from J, the junction contained 16 bases not matched to a gene. Germline V lookup: CDR1 SEHNR, CDR2 FQNEAQ (reference sequence). CDR3 residues: CASSPTSGTGRDGNQPQHF. The CDR3 region has the DNA TGTGCCAGCAGCCCGACTTCCGGGACAGGGAGGGATGGCAATCAGCCCCAGCATTTT.

This clone was detected once. The chain combines TRBV11-2 with TRBJ2-1; D ambiguous. Trimming took 7 bases from V and 0 from J, leaving 10 bases between them. This CDR3 contains 14 residues. The germline gives CDR1 SGHAT, CDR2 FQNNGV. CDR3 region: CASKEEFSYNEQFF. DNA for the CDR3: TGTGCCAGCAAGGAAGAGTTCTCCTACAATGAGCAGTTCTTC. The variable domain in full, with the rest retrieved from reference TRBV11-2 and TRBJ2-1, is EAGVAQSPRYKIIEKRQSVAFWCNPISGHATLYWYQQILGQGPKLLIQFQNNGVVDDSQLPKDRFSAERLKGVDSTLKIQPAKLEDSAVYLCASKEEFSYNEQFFGPGTRLTVL.

J is TRBJ2-2 and V is TRBV30; no firm D call. CDR3 length: 14 amino acids. Per the germline V gene, CDR1 is GTSNPN and CDR2 is SVGIG (reference sequence). V lost 2 bases to trimming and J lost 4 bases, with 11 bases between them. The CDR3 reads CAWSQITITGELFF. CDR3 DNA sequence: TGTGCCTGGAGTCAAATTACTATCACCGGGGAGCTGTTTTTT. The complete variable domain, with remaining parts taken from reference TRBV30 and TRBJ2-2, reads SQTIHQWPATLVQPVGSPLSLECTVEGTSNPNLYWYRQAAGRGLQLLFYSVGIGQISSEVPQNLSASRPQDRQFILSSKKLLLSDSGFYLCAWSQITITGELFFGEGSRLTVL.

The rearrangement links TRBV10-3 to TRBJ2-5, with 10 bases fitting TRBD2. Germline-derived CDR1 and CDR2 are ENHRY and SYGVKD. The CDR3 covers 14 residues. V shed 8 bases, J shed 1 base, and the junction held 4 bases outside the gene matches. CDR3 sequence reads: CAISLAGAQETQYF. CDR3 coding DNA: TGTGCCATCTCCCTAGCGGGGGCCCAAGAGACCCAGTACTTC.

This clone has a single count. This rearrangement joins TRBV6-1 to TRBJ2-5; D not certain. V was clipped by 7 bases and J by 5 bases, with 14 bases between them. CDR1 is MNHNS, CDR2 SASEGT, per germline. There are 13 residues in the CDR3. CDR3: CASTSLALETQYF. The CDR3 DNA reads TGTGCCAGCACATCCTTGGCGCTGGAGACCCAGTACTTC.

The gene calls are TRBV12-5 and TRBJ1-2; 7 positions agree with TRBD1. The CDR3 has 12 residues. The ends lost 1 base at V and 7 bases at J; junction bases unmatched: 0. Per the germline V gene, CDR1 is LGHNT and CDR2 is FRNRAP. DNA of the CDR3: TGTGCTAGTGGTTTGGGACAGGGTGGCTACACCTTC. This sequence encodes CASGLGQGGYTF. Combining the CDR3 with reference TRBV12-5 and TRBJ1-2 gives the whole variable domain DARVTQTPRHKVTEMGQEVTMRCQPILGHNTVFWYRQTMMQGLELLAYFRNRAPLDDSGMPKDRFSAEMPDATLATLKIQPSEPRDSAVYFCASGLGQGGYTFGSGTRLTVV.

The rearrangement uses TRBV29-1 and TRBJ1-2, with D unresolved. There are 14 residues in the CDR3. CDR1 and CDR2 (germline): SQVTM, ANQGSEA. The V and J ends lost 0 bases and 6 bases respectively, with 14 bases between them. Here the CDR3 reads CSVEDPRTLDGYTF. DNA of the CDR3: TGCAGCGTTGAAGATCCCCGGACCCTTGATGGCTACACCTTC.

The chain recombines TRBV5-1 with TRBJ2-1; the D gene is possibly TRBD2 (6 bases). Trimming cost V 4 bases and J 8 bases, with 13 bases left between them. The CDR3 extends over 13 amino acids. CDR1 and CDR2 from the germline V gene are SGHRS and YFSETQ. The CDR3 reads CASSPGLRYEQFF. The DNA for the CDR3 is TGCGCCAGCAGCCCGGGACTCCGATATGAGCAGTTCTTC.

The CDR3 loop reads CSARNTGELFF. CDR3 sequence (DNA): TGCAGCGCCAGGAACACCGGGGAGCTGTTTTTT. V gene TRBV29-1 combines with J gene TRBJ2-2; D is undetermined. The length of the CDR3 is 11 residues. Germline assignment: CDR1 SQVTM and CDR2 ANQGSEA. V was shortened by 7 bases and J by 1 base, with 4 bases between the two germline ends.

The chain employs TRBV13 and TRBJ1-6, with D unclear. The CDR3 contains 13 residues. Trimming took 0 bases from V and 9 from J, leaving 6 bases between them. Germline V gene lookup returns CDR1 PRHDT and CDR2 FYEKMQ (reference sequence). The CDR3, as DNA: TGTGCCAGCAGCTTAGGGGTAGGTTCACCCCTCCACTTT. Residues: CASSLGVGSPLHF.

The J gene is TRBJ2-5, the V gene TRBV4-2; TRBD2 is a possible D gene (5 bases). Trimming shortened V by 3 bases and J by 7 bases, and 15 bases separated the two germline ends. CDR1 LGHNA and CDR2 YNFKEQ come from the germline V gene. The CDR3 totals 14 residues. The CDR3 region has the DNA TGTGCCAGCAGCCAGCCCGGGGTGTCAATGACCCAGTACTTC. This sequence encodes CASSQPGVSMTQYF.